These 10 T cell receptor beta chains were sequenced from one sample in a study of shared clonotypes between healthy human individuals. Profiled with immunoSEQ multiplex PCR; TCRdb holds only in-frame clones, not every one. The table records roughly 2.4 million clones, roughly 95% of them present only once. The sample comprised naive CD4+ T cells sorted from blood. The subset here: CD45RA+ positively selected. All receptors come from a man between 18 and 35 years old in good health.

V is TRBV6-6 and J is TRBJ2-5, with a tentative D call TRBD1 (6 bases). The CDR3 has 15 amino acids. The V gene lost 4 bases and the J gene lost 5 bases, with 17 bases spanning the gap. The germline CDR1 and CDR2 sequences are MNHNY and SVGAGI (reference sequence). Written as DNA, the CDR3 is TGTGCCAGCAGTTTGGAACCAGGGGTCCGGGAGACCCAGTACTTC. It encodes CASSLEPGVRETQYF.

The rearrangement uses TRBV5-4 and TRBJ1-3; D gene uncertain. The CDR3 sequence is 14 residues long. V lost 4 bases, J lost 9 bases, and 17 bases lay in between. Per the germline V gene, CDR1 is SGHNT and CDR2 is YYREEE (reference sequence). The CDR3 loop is CASSPATERGTIYF. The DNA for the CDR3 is TGTGCCAGCAGCCCGGCCACGGAGCGGGGCACCATATATTTT. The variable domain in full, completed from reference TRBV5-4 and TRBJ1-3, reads ETGVTQSPTHLIKTRGQQVTLRCSSQSGHNTVSWYQQALGQGPQFIFQYYREEENGRGNFPPRFSGLQFPNYSSELNVNALELDDSALYLCASSPATERGTIYFGEGSWLTVV.

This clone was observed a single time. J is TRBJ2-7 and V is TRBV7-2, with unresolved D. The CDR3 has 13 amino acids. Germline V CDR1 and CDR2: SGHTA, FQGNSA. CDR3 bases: TGTGCGACCCGAGCGCCAAGCTCCTACGAGCAGTACTTC. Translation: CATRAPSSYEQYF.

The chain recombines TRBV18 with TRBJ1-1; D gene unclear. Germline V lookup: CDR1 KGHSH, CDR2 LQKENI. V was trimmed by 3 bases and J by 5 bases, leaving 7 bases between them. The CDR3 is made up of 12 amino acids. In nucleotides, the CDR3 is TGTGCCAGCTCACCGGGGATGACTGAAGCTTTCTTT. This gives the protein CASSPGMTEAFF.

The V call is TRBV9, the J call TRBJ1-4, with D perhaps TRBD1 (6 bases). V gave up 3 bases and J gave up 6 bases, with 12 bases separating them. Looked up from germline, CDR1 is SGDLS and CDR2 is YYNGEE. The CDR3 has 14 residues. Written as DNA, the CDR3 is TGTGCCAGCAGCGCGACAGGAGGCGATGAAAAACTGTTTTTT. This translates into CASSATGGDEKLFF. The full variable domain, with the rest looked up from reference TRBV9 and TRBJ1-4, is DSGVTQTPKHLITATGQRVTLRCSPRSGDLSVYWYQQSLDQGLQFLIQYYNGEERAKGNILERFSAQQFPDLHSELNLSSLELGDSALYFCASSATGGDEKLFFGSGTQLSVL.

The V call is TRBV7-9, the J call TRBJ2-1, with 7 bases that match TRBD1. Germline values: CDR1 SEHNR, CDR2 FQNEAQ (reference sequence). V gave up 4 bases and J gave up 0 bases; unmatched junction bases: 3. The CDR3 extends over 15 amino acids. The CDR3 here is CASSSDRSSYNEQFF. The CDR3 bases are TGTGCCAGCAGCTCGGACAGGAGCTCCTACAATGAGCAGTTCTTC.

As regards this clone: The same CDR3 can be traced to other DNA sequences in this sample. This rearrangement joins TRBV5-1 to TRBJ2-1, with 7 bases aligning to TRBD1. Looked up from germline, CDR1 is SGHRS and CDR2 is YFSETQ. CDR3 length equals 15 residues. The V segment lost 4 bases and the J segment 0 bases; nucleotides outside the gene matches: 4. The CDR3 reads CASSLQGSSYNEQFF. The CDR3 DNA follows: TGCGCCAGCAGCCTACAGGGGAGCTCCTACAATGAGCAGTTCTTC.

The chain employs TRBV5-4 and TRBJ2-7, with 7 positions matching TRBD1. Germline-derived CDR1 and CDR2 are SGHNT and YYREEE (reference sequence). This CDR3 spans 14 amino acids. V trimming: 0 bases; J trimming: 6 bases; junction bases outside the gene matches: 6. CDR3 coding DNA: TGTGCCAGCAGCTTGGACAGGGGTGGGTCCGAGCAGTACTTC. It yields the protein CASSLDRGGSEQYF. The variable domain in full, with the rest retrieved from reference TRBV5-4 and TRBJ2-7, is ETGVTQSPTHLIKTRGQQVTLRCSSQSGHNTVSWYQQALGQGPQFIFQYYREEENGRGNFPPRFSGLQFPNYSSELNVNALELDDSALYLCASSLDRGGSEQYFGPGTRLTVT.

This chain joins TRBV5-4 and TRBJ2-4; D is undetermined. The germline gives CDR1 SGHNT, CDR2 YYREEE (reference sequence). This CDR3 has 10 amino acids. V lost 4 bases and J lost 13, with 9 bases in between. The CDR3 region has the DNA TGTGCCAGCAGCCGTCCAATGCAGTACTTC. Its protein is CASSRPMQYF.

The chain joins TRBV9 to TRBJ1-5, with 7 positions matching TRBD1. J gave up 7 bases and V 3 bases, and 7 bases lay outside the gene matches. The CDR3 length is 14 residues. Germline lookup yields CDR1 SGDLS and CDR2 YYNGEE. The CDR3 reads CASSAQGGGQPQHF. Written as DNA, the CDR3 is TGTGCCAGCAGCGCTCAGGGAGGGGGCCAGCCCCAGCATTTT.